Listed below are T cell receptor beta chains from one sample, sequenced in a study of blood T cell repertoires in COVID-19. Assay: immunoSEQ multiplex PCR; the TCRdb copy retains only in-frame clones and omits some. The data contain under 250,000 clones, roughly four fifths of them seen just once; the ten biggest clones take up about 10%. The specimen was peripheral blood. The receptors come from a man older than 75 with acute or convalescent COVID-19. The CDR3 runs from the conserved cysteine through the conserved F or W. The D gene is left open where the match is weak. Some rows mark clone size as missing; the rest say once, few, many or name a class of expanded clone.

abundance	v_gene	d_gene	j_gene	CDR3aa	CDR3nt
NA	TRBV28	TRBD1	TRBJ1-5	CAIDALIPGQEGQPQHF	TGTGCCATCGATGCTCTTATTCCGGGACAGGAGGGTCAGCCCCAGCATTTT
NA	TRBV29-1	NA	TRBJ2-6	CSVERGANVLTF	TGCAGCGTTGAACGTGGGGCCAACGTCCTGACTTTC
NA	TRBV3-1/TRBV3-2	NA	TRBJ2-7	CASSPVSDSSYEQYF	TGTGCCAGCAGCCCAGTCAGCGACTCTTCCTACGAGCAGTACTTC
NA	TRBV5-3	NA	TRBJ2-5	CARSAALGGTQYF	TGTGCCAGAAGCGCGGCCCTAGGAGGGACCCAGTACTTC
NA	TRBV19	TRBD2	TRBJ2-1	CASSIPGGLAYNEQFF	TGTGCCAGTAGTATTCCGGGGGGGTTAGCCTACAATGAGCAGTTCTTC
NA	TRBV6-5	NA	TRBJ1-1	CASSYPTRGITEAFF	TGTGCCAGCAGTTACCCAACCCGAGGGATAACTGAAGCTTTCTTT
NA	TRBV6-6	NA	TRBJ1-5	CASSSGHQPQHF	TGTGCCAGCAGTTCCGGTCATCAGCCCCAGCATTTT
NA	TRBV5-1	NA	TRBJ1-4	CASSLPAPGEKLFF	TGCGCCAGCAGCTTACCTGCCCCGGGGGAAAAACTGTTTTTT
NA	TRBV5-6	NA	TRBJ1-2	CASSLGPSGYGYTF	TGTGCCAGCAGCTTGGGACCGAGCGGCTATGGCTACACCTTC
NA	TRBV6-1	TRBD1	TRBJ1-2	CASSDRGAPNYGYTF	TGTGCCAGCAGTGACAGGGGGGCTCCTAACTATGGCTACACCTTC
NA	TRBV4-1	TRBD1	TRBJ2-7	CASSLSPGQGNEQYF	TGCGCCAGCAGCCTCTCCCCGGGACAGGGTAACGAGCAGTACTTC
NA	TRBV6-1	TRBD1	TRBJ1-3	CASSEGLGGGNTIYF	TGTGCCAGCAGTGAAGGGTTAGGGGGCGGAAACACCATATATTTT
NA	TRBV28	NA	TRBJ1-5	CASSSKRNQPQHF	TGTGCCAGCAGTTCAAAACGGAATCAGCCCCAGCATTTT
NA	TRBV3-1/TRBV3-2	NA	TRBJ2-7	CASSQDSDGGGGYYYEQYF	TGTGCCAGCAGCCAAGATTCAGACGGAGGGGGGGGATACTACTACGAGCAGTACTTC
NA	TRBV29-1	NA	TRBJ1-4	CSVEVQGSPEKLFF	TGCAGCGTTGAAGTTCAGGGGTCACCTGAAAAACTGTTTTTT
few	TRBV19	TRBD1	TRBJ1-1	CASIGDSRFMNTEAFF	TGTGCCAGTATCGGGGACAGCAGATTCATGAACACTGAAGCTTTCTTT
NA	TRBV2	NA	TRBJ1-5	CASSDAAGAYSNQPQHF	TGTGCCAGCAGTGACGCGGCAGGGGCTTATAGCAATCAGCCCCAGCATTTT
NA	TRBV30	TRBD2	TRBJ2-3	CAWTRGAGGPSDTQYF	TGTGCCTGGACCCGCGGAGCGGGAGGGCCATCAGATACGCAGTATTTT
NA	TRBV19	TRBD2	TRBJ2-2	CASSTPPGLAGANTGELFF	TGTGCCAGTAGTACGCCCCCGGGACTAGCGGGGGCGAACACCGGGGAGCTGTTTTTT
NA	TRBV12-5	TRBD1	TRBJ2-6	CASGLVRKGGLNSGANVLTF	TGTGCTAGTGGTTTGGTACGCAAAGGGGGCCTTAACTCTGGGGCCAATGTCCTGACTTTC
NA	TRBV20-1	NA	TRBJ2-7	CSASSQFSYEQYF	TGCAGTGCTAGTTCACAGTTCTCCTACGAGCAGTACTTC
NA	TRBV5-1	TRBD1	TRBJ2-7	CASSTAPGQGAYEQYF	TGCGCCAGCAGTACAGCCCCAGGACAGGGAGCCTACGAGCAGTACTTC
NA	TRBV18	NA	TRBJ2-1	CASSPPQGYSYNEQFF	TGTGCCAGCTCACCTCCACAGGGATACTCCTACAATGAGCAGTTCTTC
once	TRBV7-8	NA	TRBJ1-6	CASSLGGRNSPLHF	TGTGCCAGCAGCTTAGGCGGCAGAAATTCACCCCTCCACTTT
NA	TRBV7-3	TRBD2	TRBJ2-1	CASSYTSGRAGEQFF	TGTGCCAGCAGCTATACTAGCGGGAGGGCCGGTGAGCAGTTCTTC
NA	TRBV5-1	TRBD1	TRBJ2-5	CASSPGQGGQETQYF	TGCGCCAGCAGCCCCGGACAGGGGGGACAAGAGACCCAGTACTTC
NA	TRBV11-3	TRBD1	TRBJ2-3	CASSRDRGTDTQYF	TGTGCCAGCAGCCGGGACAGGGGCACAGATACGCAGTATTTT
NA	TRBV10-1	NA	TRBJ1-1	CASSGSGNTEAFF	TGCGCCAGCAGTGGGTCCGGGAACACTGAAGCTTTCTTT
NA	TRBV6-1	NA	TRBJ1-4	CASSETPRGEKLFF	TGTGCCAGCAGTGAAACGCCTCGGGGTGAAAAACTGTTTTTT
once	TRBV10-2	TRBD1	TRBJ2-7	CASRGQVRSSYEQYF	TGCGCCAGCAGAGGACAGGTGCGAAGCTCCTACGAGCAGTACTTC
NA	TRBV7-7	TRBD1	TRBJ2-2	CASSGDRGIGELFF	TGTGCCAGCAGCGGGGACAGGGGTATCGGGGAGCTGTTTTTT
NA	TRBV18	TRBD2	TRBJ2-3	CASSSLAGGQDTQYF	TGTGCCAGCTCATCACTAGCGGGAGGTCAAGATACGCAGTATTTT
NA	TRBV9	TRBD2	TRBJ2-7	CASSVEGSGVPYEQYF	TGTGCCAGCAGCGTAGAAGGTAGCGGGGTTCCCTACGAGCAGTACTTC
NA	TRBV19	NA	TRBJ1-5	CASSIRGVSQPQHF	TGTGCCAGTAGTATCCGGGGGGTATCTCAGCCCCAGCATTTT
NA	TRBV28	NA	TRBJ1-5	CASSLRAGRQPQHF	TGTGCCAGCAGTTTGAGGGCGGGGAGGCAGCCCCAGCATTTT
NA	TRBV5-8	NA	TRBJ2-1	CASTRGGSLYNEQFF	TGTGCCAGCACCAGAGGGGGAAGTCTCTACAATGAGCAGTTCTTC
once	TRBV27	NA	TRBJ1-6	CASSLSRGSSYNSPLHF	TGTGCCAGCAGTTTAAGTCGGGGGAGCTCCTATAATTCACCCCTCCACTTT
NA	TRBV6-5	NA	TRBJ1-6	CASSYKQGLQNSPLHF	TGTGCCAGCAGTTACAAACAGGGATTGCAAAATTCACCCCTCCACTTT
NA	TRBV5-1	NA	TRBJ2-5	CASSLAPFETQYF	TGCGCCAGCAGCTTGGCCCCTTTCGAGACCCAGTACTTC
NA	TRBV5-8	TRBD1	TRBJ1-2	CASSPGDRGYGYTF	TGTGCCAGCAGCCCCGGGGACAGGGGCTATGGCTACACCTTC
NA	TRBV3-1/TRBV3-2	NA	TRBJ1-2	CASSPADLGYGYTF	TGTGCCAGCAGCCCAGCGGACCTGGGGTATGGCTACACCTTC